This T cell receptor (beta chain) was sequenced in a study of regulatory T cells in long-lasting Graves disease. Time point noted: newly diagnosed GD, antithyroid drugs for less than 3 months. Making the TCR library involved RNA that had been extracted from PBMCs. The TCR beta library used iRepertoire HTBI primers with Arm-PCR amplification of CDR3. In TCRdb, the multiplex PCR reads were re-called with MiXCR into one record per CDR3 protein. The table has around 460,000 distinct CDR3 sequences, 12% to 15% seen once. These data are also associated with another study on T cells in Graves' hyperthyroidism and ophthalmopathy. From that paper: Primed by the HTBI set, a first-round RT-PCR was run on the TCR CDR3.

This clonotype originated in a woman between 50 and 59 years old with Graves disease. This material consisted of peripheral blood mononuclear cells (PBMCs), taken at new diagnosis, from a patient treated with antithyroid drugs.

This chain's CDR3 is CASSSPEMNTEAFF. CDR3 in DNA: TGTGCCAGCAGCTCACCCGAAATGAACACTGAAGCTTTCTTT. V gene TRBV7-9 combines with J gene TRBJ1-1; the D is unclear. The CDR3 length is 14 residues. Per the germline V gene, CDR1 is SEHNR and CDR2 is FQNEAQ (reference sequence). V was cut by 4 bases and J by 0 bases, with 9 bases left in between.